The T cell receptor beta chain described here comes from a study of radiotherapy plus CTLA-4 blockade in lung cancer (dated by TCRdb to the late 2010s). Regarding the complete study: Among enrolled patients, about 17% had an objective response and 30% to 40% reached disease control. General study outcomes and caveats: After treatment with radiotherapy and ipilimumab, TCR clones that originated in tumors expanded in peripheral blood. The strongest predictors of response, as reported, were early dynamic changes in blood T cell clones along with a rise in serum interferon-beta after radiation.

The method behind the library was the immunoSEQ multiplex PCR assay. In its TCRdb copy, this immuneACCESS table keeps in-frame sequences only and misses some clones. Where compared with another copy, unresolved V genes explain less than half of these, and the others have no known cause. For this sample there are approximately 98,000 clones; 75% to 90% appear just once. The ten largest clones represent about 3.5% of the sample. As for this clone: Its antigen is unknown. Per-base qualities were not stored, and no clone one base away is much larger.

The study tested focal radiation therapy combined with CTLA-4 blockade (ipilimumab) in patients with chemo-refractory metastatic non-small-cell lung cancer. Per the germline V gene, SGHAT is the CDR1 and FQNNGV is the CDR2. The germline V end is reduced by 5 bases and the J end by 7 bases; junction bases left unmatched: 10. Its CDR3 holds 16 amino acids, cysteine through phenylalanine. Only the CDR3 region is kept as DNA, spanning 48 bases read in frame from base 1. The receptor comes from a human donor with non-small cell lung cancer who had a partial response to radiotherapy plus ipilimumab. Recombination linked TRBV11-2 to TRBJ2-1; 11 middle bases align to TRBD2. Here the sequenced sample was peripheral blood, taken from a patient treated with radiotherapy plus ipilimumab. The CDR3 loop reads CASSPTGTSGLNEQFF. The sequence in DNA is TGTGCCAGCAGCCCGACCGGGACTAGCGGATTGAATGAGCAGTTCTTC.